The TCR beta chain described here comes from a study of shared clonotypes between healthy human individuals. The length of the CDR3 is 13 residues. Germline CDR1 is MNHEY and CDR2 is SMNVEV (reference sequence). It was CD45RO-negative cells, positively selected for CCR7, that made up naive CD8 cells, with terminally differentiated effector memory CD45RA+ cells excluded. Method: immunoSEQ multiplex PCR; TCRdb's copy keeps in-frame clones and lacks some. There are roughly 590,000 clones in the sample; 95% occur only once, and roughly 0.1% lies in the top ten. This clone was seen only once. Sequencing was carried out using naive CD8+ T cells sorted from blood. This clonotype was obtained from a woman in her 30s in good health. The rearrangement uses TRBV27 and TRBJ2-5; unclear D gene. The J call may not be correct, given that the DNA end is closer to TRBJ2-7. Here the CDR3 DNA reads TGTGCCAGCAGTTTAGGTGACACCTACGAGCAGTACTTC. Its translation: CASSLGDTYEQYF.